This TCR beta chain was observed in a study of T cells in Graves' hyperthyroidism and ophthalmopathy. Study outcomes and limitations: The model identified upcoming ophthalmopathy a median around 7.1 months ahead of onset.

RNA transcripts were the template for amplifying TCR beta CDR3 regions. First-round RT-PCR targeting the TCR CDR3 was performed with the HTBI primer set. TCRdb independently ran MiXCR on the multiplex PCR reads; one entry per CDR3 protein. The sample holds about 700,000 distinct CDR3 sequences, 14% seen once. This clonotype was seen many times. The target antigen is unknown. There are 15 residues in the CDR3. From germline, CDR1 is MDHEN and CDR2 SYDVKM. V was clipped by 3 bases and J by 12 bases, with 18 bases between them. Diagnoses were established using clinical symptoms, serum thyroxine and TRAb, thyroid ultrasound and orbital computed tomography.

The chain is built from TRBV28 and TRBJ2-6; no firm D call. The specimen was blood. The clonotype originates from a woman younger than 30 with Graves' hyperthyroidism. The CDR3 region is CASSFSGPNSVVLTF. CDR3 coding DNA: TGTGCCAGCAGTTTTAGTGGTCCTAATTCGGTCGTCCTGACTTTC.